One and the same sample provided the 17 T cell receptor beta chains below, sequenced in a study of OX40 agonist ivuxolimab in advanced cancers. The table came from immunoSEQ multiplex PCR; TCRdb's copy has only in-frame clones and leaves some out. The sample records about 20,000 clones, 83% being singletons. The sequencing here drew on CD4+ or CD8+ T cells sorted from blood, taken in a trial of the OX40 agonist ivuxolimab. Receptor source: an adult with an advanced solid tumor such as melanoma, head and neck, liver or kidney cancer.

This chain joins TRBV7-9 and TRBJ2-1; D not certain. The V gene's germline CDR1 is SEHNR and CDR2 FQNEAQ (reference sequence). This CDR3 comprises 15 residues. The V end was cut by 5 bases, the J end by 2 bases, with 13 bases between. The CDR3 loop reads CASSNDEATYNEQFF. DNA of the CDR3: TGTGCCAGCAGCAACGATGAGGCGACCTACAATGAGCAGTTCTTC.

The J gene is TRBJ1-1, the V gene TRBV15; no reliable D call. CDR3 length: 12 amino acids. V gave up 3 bases and J gave up 11 bases, with 13 bases separating them. In germline, CDR1 is LNHNV, CDR2 YYDKDF (reference sequence). The DNA for the CDR3 is TGTGCCACCAGCAGTCTACAGCGATACGCTTTCTTT. Amino acid sequence: CATSSLQRYAFF.

A few counts support this clone. The chain combines TRBV4-3 with TRBJ2-7; D is perhaps TRBD2 (6 bases). Trimming took 0 bases from V and 1 from J, leaving 10 bases between them. From germline, CDR1 is LGHNA and CDR2 YSLEER. The CDR3 runs 15 residues. CDR3 nucleotide sequence: TGCGCCAGCAGCCAAGAACTAGCCGAGTCCTACGAGCAGTACTTC. Its translation: CASSQELAESYEQYF.

The chain uses TRBV27 and TRBJ1-2; D unclear. Deletions cut 5 bases from V and 1 base from J, with 11 bases between. This CDR3 contains 14 residues. Germline V gene lookup returns CDR1 MNHEY and CDR2 SMNVEV (reference sequence). CDR3 region: CASSETSDNYGYTF. Here the CDR3 DNA reads TGTGCCAGCAGTGAGACAAGTGATAACTATGGCTACACCTTC.

This clone was observed a handful of times. V usage is TRBV10-2 and J usage is TRBJ2-2; 9 bases are a match to TRBD1. The CDR3 runs to 17 residues. In germline, CDR1 is WSHSY, CDR2 SAAADI. The trim removed 0 bases at V and 7 bases at J, leaving 9 bases unmatched. In DNA form, the CDR3 reads TGCGCCAGCAGTGAGTCGGGACAGGGTCGGAAGAGCGGGGAGCTGTTTTTT. Translated: CASSESGQGRKSGELFF.

The rearrangement links TRBV4-2 to TRBJ1-6; no reliable D call. The length of the CDR3 is 17 residues. Germline-derived CDR1 and CDR2 are LGHNA and YNFKEQ. V was trimmed by 1 base and J by 8 bases, leaving 18 bases between them. The CDR3 DNA reads TGTGCCAGCAGCCAAGGACCCTCTGAGGTTTTGGATTCACCCCTCCACTTT. Its translation is CASSQGPSEVLDSPLHF.

This chain connects TRBV30 to TRBJ2-1; D call uncertain. CDR3 size: 15 residues. Germline-derived CDR1 and CDR2 are GTSNPN and SVGIG (reference sequence). Deletions cut 4 bases from V and 7 bases from J, with 20 bases between. The CDR3 DNA sequence: TGTGCCTGGAACAGCCCACCCTCGACCATGAATGAGCAGTTCTTC. This gives the protein CAWNSPPSTMNEQFF. The whole variable domain, remainder taken from reference TRBV30 and TRBJ2-1, is SQTIHQWPATLVQPVGSPLSLECTVEGTSNPNLYWYRQAAGRGLQLLFYSVGIGQISSEVPQNLSASRPQDRQFILSSKKLLLSDSGFYLCAWNSPPSTMNEQFFGPGTRLTVL.

The chain joins TRBV5-6 to TRBJ1-1; no clear D gene. This CDR3 comprises 15 residues. Germline V gives CDR1 SGHDT, CDR2 YYEEEE. V was pared by 4 bases and J by 5 bases, with 18 bases between. The chain's CDR3 is CASSLGPGFRTEAFF. The CDR3 nucleotides read TGTGCCAGCAGCCTAGGACCGGGATTTAGGACTGAAGCTTTCTTT.

The genes are TRBV6-1 and TRBJ1-5; D gene uncertain. The germline V gene encodes CDR1 MNHNS and CDR2 SASEGT. The CDR3 runs to 12 residues. V was pared by 6 bases and J by 5 bases, with 8 bases between. In nucleotides, the CDR3 is TGTGCCAGCAGCCCCCAGGATCAGCCCCAGCATTTT. Amino acid sequence: CASSPQDQPQHF.

This clone was detected only once. The chain links TRBV12-5 to TRBJ2-1; 13 nucleotides agree with TRBD2. Germline V CDR1 and CDR2: LGHNT, FRNRAP. V gave up 0 bases and J gave up 7 bases; unmatched junction bases: 3. There are 16 residues in the CDR3. CDR3: CASGLVLAGGPNEQFF. The CDR3 nucleotides read TGTGCTAGTGGTTTGGTACTAGCGGGAGGGCCTAATGAGCAGTTCTTC.

This clone is a singleton in its sample. The chain recombines TRBV28 with TRBJ2-5, with D uncertain. This CDR3 comprises 16 residues. Germline values: CDR1 MDHEN, CDR2 SYDVKM. V was cut by 6 bases and J by 0 bases, with 17 bases left in between. CDR3 sequence: CASRLSPHTYQETQYF. CDR3 nucleotide sequence: TGTGCCAGCAGGCTTTCCCCACATACGTACCAAGAGACCCAGTACTTC.

The rearrangement uses TRBV28 and TRBJ2-2; no reliable D call. The CDR3 consists of 16 residues. In germline, CDR1 is MDHEN, CDR2 SYDVKM. Trimming pared 1 base from V and 1 base from J, leaving 10 bases between. The CDR3 bases are TGTGCCAGCAGTTTATTGTGGCAGATGAACACCGGGGAGCTGTTTTTT. Translated: CASSLLWQMNTGELFF.

The chain combines TRBV10-3 with TRBJ2-5; 12 bases line up with TRBD1. V was pared by 3 bases and J by 5 bases, with 7 bases of the junction left unmatched. Germline lookup yields CDR1 ENHRY and CDR2 SYGVKD. The CDR3 consists of 16 residues. The CDR3 protein is CAISDPGQGASETQYF. Here the CDR3 DNA reads TGTGCCATCAGTGATCCGGGACAGGGGGCTAGTGAGACCCAGTACTTC.

This chain connects TRBV5-1 to TRBJ2-1; the match to TRBD1 covers 11 bases. Germline CDR1 and CDR2: SGHRS and YFSETQ. The CDR3 extends over 13 amino acids. The ends lost 7 bases at V and 4 bases at J; junction bases unmatched: 1. The CDR3 DNA reads TGCGCCAGCGGGGACAGGGGGTACAATGAGCAGTTCTTC. Translating it yields CASGDRGYNEQFF.

The rearrangement joins TRBV7-2 to TRBJ2-5; 12 positions match TRBD2. V was pared by 5 bases and J by 5 bases, with 12 bases of the junction left unmatched. The germline CDR1 and CDR2 sequences are SGHTA and FQGNSA. The CDR3 has 17 residues. CDR3 bases: TGTGCCAGCAGCACCAGACTAGCGGGAGAGGGTGGGGAGACCCAGTACTTC. Translated: CASSTRLAGEGGETQYF.

This clone was observed a handful of times. The J gene is TRBJ2-1, the V gene TRBV14, with 9 bases matching TRBD1. The CDR3 extends over 16 amino acids. Germline-derived CDR1 and CDR2 are SGHDN and FVKESK. V shed 4 bases and J 5 bases; nucleotides not matched to a gene: 9. The CDR3: CASSLEPGQGDNEQFF. CDR3 DNA: TGTGCCAGCAGCCTTGAACCGGGACAGGGCGACAATGAGCAGTTCTTC.

The chain links TRBV28 to TRBJ2-2, with a tentative D call TRBD1 (6 bases). V lost 8 bases and J 6 bases, leaving 16 bases between the germline ends. This CDR3 has 14 amino acids. Germline loops: CDR1 MDHEN, CDR2 SYDVKM. The CDR3 DNA follows: TGTGCCAGCGACCCGGGACATACGGCCGGGGAGCTGTTTTTT. Amino acid sequence: CASDPGHTAGELFF.